The clone carrying this T cell receptor (beta chain) was seen many times. Its matching antigen is unknown. The data belong to a study of human T cells and chemical hapten exposure. The study's findings and limits: Expanded TCR sets contained significantly more large CDR3 similarity clusters than controls. Sensitization with DPC brought no change to TCRs above 1 in 1000 in frequency.

In the original analysis: TCR counts had a median of 95,638 per sample and spanned about 23,224 to 690,600. TCRdb redid the calling of the RACE reads with MiXCR, one entry per CDR3 protein. What appears here as the V and J calls and clone size reflects TCRdb's work, not the paper's. The table has approximately 88,000 distinct CDR3 sequences, under 15% seen once. The CDR3 contains 13 residues. In germline, CDR1 is MNHEY, CDR2 SVGAGI. V gave up 6 bases and J gave up 3 bases; unmatched junction bases: 5. Described time point: patch test 3, about 24 weeks after DPC sensitization. Treatment here: therapeutic diphenylcyclopropenone sensitization with weekly scalp DPC.

This rearrangement joins TRBV6-5 to TRBJ2-7; 7 nucleotides line up with TRBD1. The TCR sequence derives from a woman aged 50 to 60 with alopecia areata. Some clones in this sample may be carry-over from other donors' samples. The sample in question was whole blood, obtained in connection with sensitization to the hapten diphenylcyclopropenone (DPC). The CDR3 nucleotides are TGTGCCAGCAGCGGGACAGCCTTCTACGAGCAGTACTTC. Its protein product is CASSGTAFYEQYF.